The clone carrying this T cell receptor (beta chain) was recorded a few times. The antigen is undetermined. The V segment lost 6 bases and the J segment 0 bases; nucleotides outside the gene matches: 7. There are 15 residues in the CDR3. CDR1 is MGHDK, CDR2 SYGVNS, per germline. These data originate in a study of T cell responses to AZD1222 COVID-19 vaccine. The data were produced by immunoSEQ multiplex PCR, yet TCRdb's version contains in-frame clones alone and is incomplete. In the table there are approximately 84,000 clones, approximately 83% of which are singletons. The study's findings and limits: Of the AZD1222 recipients, only 6 or 7 were seropositive at baseline.

The specimen comprised peripheral blood, sampled 28 days after the second AZD1222 dose. This sequence originates from an adult who received the AZD1222 COVID-19 vaccine. The chain carries TRBV25-1 and TRBJ2-7; 8 bases line up with TRBD1. CDR3 amino acids: CASRPTGGISYEQYF. The DNA of the CDR3 is TGTGCCAGCAGGCCAACAGGGGGGATCTCCTACGAGCAGTACTTC.